The sequence of this T cell receptor (beta chain) was determined in a study of cytomegalovirus exposure and HLA in healthy donors. Primers included in the PCR were 60 Vbeta and 13 Jbeta primers. Produced via immunoSEQ multiplex PCR; TCRdb's table is partial and in-frame only. This repertoire shows tens of thousands of clones, around 64% found once; its top ten account for under 2.5%. This CDR3 region has 12 residues. Germline V gene sequence: CDR1 SEHNR, CDR2 FQNEAQ (reference sequence). Trimming cost V 5 bases and J 0 bases, with 4 bases left between them. The origin of this receptor is a man in his thirties or forties in good health and CMV-seronegative. The J gene is TRBJ2-5, the V gene TRBV7-9; unclear D gene. Sequencing was carried out using PBMCs. CDR3 sequence: CASSRDQETQYF. CDR3 nucleotide sequence: TGTGCCAGCAGCCGAGACCAAGAGACCCAGTACTTC.